The T cell receptor beta chain under discussion was sequenced for a study of T cell responses to AZD1222 COVID-19 vaccine. Study findings and constraints: The donors showed a predominance of white British ancestry and of females, with possible underestimation of clonal diversity. Vaccine-related CD4 TCRs covered spike, predominating at 160-218 and 743-854. Seropositivity was recorded at baseline in only a handful of AZD1222 recipients.

As for this clone: The antigen remains unidentified.

The CDR3 totals 15 residues. Germline CDR1 reads MNHEY; CDR2 reads SMNVEV (reference sequence). Trimming removed 8 bases from V and 2 bases from J; junction bases left unmatched: 9. Profiled with immunoSEQ multiplex PCR; TCRdb holds only in-frame clones, not every one. The sample shows around 120,000 clones, about nine tenths of them seen only once. V gene TRBV27 combines with J gene TRBJ2-7, with TRBD1 matching over 10 bases. The specimen comprised peripheral blood, sampled 28 days after the second AZD1222 dose. This sequence originates from an adult who received the AZD1222 COVID-19 vaccine. DNA for the CDR3: TGTGCCAGCGTTTCCACCGGGACAGGGGCCTACGAGCAGTACTTC. Amino acid sequence: CASVSTGTGAYEQYF.